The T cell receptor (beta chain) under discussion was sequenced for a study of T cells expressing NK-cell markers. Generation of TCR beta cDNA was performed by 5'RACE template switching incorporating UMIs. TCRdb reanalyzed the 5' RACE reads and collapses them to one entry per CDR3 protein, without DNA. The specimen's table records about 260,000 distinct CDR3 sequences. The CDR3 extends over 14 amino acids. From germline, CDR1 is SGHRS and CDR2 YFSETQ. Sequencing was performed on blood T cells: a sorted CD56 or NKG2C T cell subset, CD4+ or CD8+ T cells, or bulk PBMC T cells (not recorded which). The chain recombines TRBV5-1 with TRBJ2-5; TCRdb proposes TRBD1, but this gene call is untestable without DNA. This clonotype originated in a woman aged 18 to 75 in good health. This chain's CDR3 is CASTGDRGRETQYF.